Detailed here is one TCR beta chain. Trimming stripped 0 bases from V and 7 bases from J, with 16 bases between. Looked up from germline, CDR1 is MNHEY and CDR2 is SVGAGI. The CDR3 covers 15 residues. The sample belongs to a study of blood T cell repertoires in COVID-19. Whole-study context: Sites across the United States, Italy and Spain contributed samples from acute and convalescent COVID-19. PBMCs, B-cell-depleted T cells, or T cells were the source of the cDNA or gDNA that made up the material.

In the original processing: Reference gene primers were amplified, and this amplification served to estimate nucleated cell counts. The table came from immunoSEQ multiplex PCR; TCRdb's copy has only in-frame clones and leaves some out. Clone size and the V and J calls come from that table; the DNA yielded D and trimming. In the table there are tens of thousands of clones, 88% of which are singletons. The specimen was peripheral blood. The source of this sequence is a woman between 65 and 79 years old with acute or convalescent COVID-19. V gene TRBV6-5 combines with J gene TRBJ2-7; maybe TRBD2 (6 bases). In DNA form, the CDR3 reads TGTGCCAGCAGTTACTCGGGGGGAAGGCCTGAAGAGCAGTACTTC. Protein: CASSYSGGRPEEQYF.